This T cell receptor (beta chain) derives from a study of T cells in women clearing cervical HPV infection. The assay was immunoSEQ multiplex PCR, and TCRdb's table has in-frame clones only and misses some. The sample has about 14,000 clones; the top ten hold approximately 7.7%. Points from the study as a whole: TRBV6-7 relative abundance averaged roughly 0.099% in cases and more than 0.15% in controls.

CDR3 length: 14 amino acids. After removal of 3 bases from V and 10 bases from J, the junction contained 5 bases not matched to a gene. Per germline, CDR1 ENHRY and CDR2 SYGVKD. Worth noting for this clone: What it binds is unknown. The missing CDR3 end, 3 residues past where the read stops, is filled in from the germline J gene.

The V gene is TRBV10-3, the J gene TRBJ1-6; TRBD1 agrees at 8 bases. Material: blood buffy coat. The clonotype was recovered from a woman between 18 and 75 years old with a cervical HPV16 infection that either progressed to CIN3+ or cleared (not recorded which). This CDR3 reads CAISDRGRLSPLHF. The DNA read from the CDR3 is TGTGCCATCAGTGACAGGGGGCGGCTCTCACCC.